The rows below give T cell receptor beta chains drawn from one sample of a study of T cell responses to AZD1222 COVID-19 vaccine. Assay: immunoSEQ multiplex PCR; the TCRdb copy retains only in-frame clones and omits some. This sample yields 120,000 or so clones, of which roughly 90% are seen a single time; roughly 10% belongs to the top ten. The specimen comprised peripheral blood, sampled on day 0 of AZD1222 vaccination. These receptors all come from an adult in good health. Both conserved end residues are part of each CDR3. D genes are given only for firm matches. Clone size, where shown, is once, few, many, or a class for clones that have expanded.

D gene,J gene,clone size,V gene,CDR3 DNA,CDR3 protein
-,TRBJ2-5,-,TRBV11-3,TGTGCCAGCAGCTTAGTGGCGGAGGAGACCCAGTACTTC,CASSLVAEETQYF
TRBD1,TRBJ1-6,-,TRBV6-2/TRBV6-3,TGTGCCAGCAGTTACTCGGTCCAGGGGGCGTATGGGTCACCCCTCCACTTT,CASSYSVQGAYGSPLHF
-,TRBJ1-2,-,TRBV19,TGTGCCAGTAGTATAGATCATGGCAGGGCCGAGGGCTACACCTTC,CASSIDHGRAEGYTF
TRBD1,TRBJ2-3,few,TRBV10-3,TGTGCCATCAGTAGACGAACCGGGACAGACACTAGCACAGATACGCAGTATTTT,CAISRRTGTDTSTDTQYF
-,TRBJ1-1,-,TRBV18,TGTGCCAGCTCACCACCGGGAGGTCCTGAAGCTTTCTTT,CASSPPGGPEAFF
-,TRBJ1-4,-,TRBV25-1,TGTGCCAGCAGTGAAAGGACGACGGGAAATGAAAAACTGTTTTTT,CASSERTTGNEKLFF
-,TRBJ2-1,-,TRBV11-2,TGTGCCAGCACCCTAGGGAAGCTGAGATTTGAGCAGTTCTTC,CASTLGKLRFEQFF
-,TRBJ2-5,-,TRBV28,TGTGCCAGCAGTTTAGCTTCTGAGACCCAGTACTTC,CASSLASETQYF
TRBD1,TRBJ2-7,-,TRBV7-9,TGTGCCAGCAGGTCAGAAACAGGGGGCCCTTTCGAGCAGTACTTC,CASRSETGGPFEQYF
-,TRBJ2-3,-,TRBV5-3,TGTGCCAGAAGCTTGATTTACGGAATCACAGATACGCAGTATTTT,CARSLIYGITDTQYF
-,TRBJ2-5,-,TRBV28,TGTGCCAGCAGTTTCTTTGGGGGAGAGACCCAGTACTTC,CASSFFGGETQYF
-,TRBJ1-2,-,TRBV27,TGTGCCAGCAGTTTAACACAGGGTCGCTATGGCTACACCTTC,CASSLTQGRYGYTF
TRBD1,TRBJ1-3,-,TRBV29-1,TGCAGCGCAGAAACGGACAGGTTGAGCTCTGGAAACACCATATATTTT,CSAETDRLSSGNTIYF
-,TRBJ1-5,-,TRBV19,TGTGCCAGTAGTATGAAGTGGTGGGGCAATCAGCCCCAGCATTTT,CASSMKWWGNQPQHF
-,TRBJ2-6,-,TRBV21-1,TGTGCCAGCAGCAACGGACAGGGGGCTACCCCTCCTGGGGCCAACGTCCTGACTTTC,CASSNGQGATPPGANVLTF
TRBD1,TRBJ2-7,-,TRBV27,TGTGCCAGCAGTTTAAAAGGGACAGGGACCTACGAGCAGTACTTC,CASSLKGTGTYEQYF
-,TRBJ1-2,-,TRBV6-4,TGTGCCAGCAAGGCAGGGTCCGGCCACACCTTC,CASKAGSGHTF
-,TRBJ2-2,-,TRBV7-8,TGTGCCAGCAGCCGAAGCATCACCGGGGAGCTGTTTTTT,CASSRSITGELFF
-,TRBJ1-1,few,TRBV18,TGTGCCAGCTCCAGACAGACGAACACTGAAGCTTTCTTT,CASSRQTNTEAFF
TRBD1,TRBJ2-1,-,TRBV12-5,TGTGCTAGTGGTCCCGGCGGGACAGGGTACAATGAGCAGTTCTTC,CASGPGGTGYNEQFF
-,TRBJ1-1,-,TRBV30,TGTGCCTGGAGTTACAGGGCACAGAACACTGAAGCTTTCTTT,CAWSYRAQNTEAFF
TRBD1,TRBJ1-2,-,TRBV19,TGTGCCAGTACCGGACAGGGCTATGGCTACACCTTC,CASTGQGYGYTF
-,TRBJ2-7,-,TRBV13,TGTGCCAGCAGCCCCAATGGGGGGTACGAGCAGTACTTC,CASSPNGGYEQYF
-,TRBJ1-1,-,TRBV7-8,TGTGCCAGCAGTTCAGGACGGAACACTGAAGCTTTCTTT,CASSSGRNTEAFF
TRBD1,TRBJ1-5,once,TRBV2,TGTGCCAGCAGTGGTGGACAGGGGAACTATCAGCCCCAGCATTTT,CASSGGQGNYQPQHF
TRBD1,TRBJ1-2,-,TRBV19,TGTGCCAGTAGTATTTCGTCCGGGACAGGGGGCGGCTATGGCTACACCTTC,CASSISSGTGGGYGYTF
-,TRBJ2-4,-,TRBV15,TGTGCCACCAGCAGAGGGGTCCTCCGAAACATTCAGTACTTC,CATSRGVLRNIQYF
TRBD2,TRBJ2-1,-,TRBV27,TGTGCCAGCAGTTCTCTAGCGGGAGGGCCCCACAATGAGCAGTTCTTC,CASSSLAGGPHNEQFF
-,TRBJ2-6,-,TRBV6-2/TRBV6-3,TGTGCCAGCAGCCCCACCTCTGGGGCCAACGTCCTGACTTTC,CASSPTSGANVLTF
-,TRBJ1-5,-,TRBV19,TGTGCCAGTACCTGGGACACCCTTAGCAATCAGCCCCAGCATTTT,CASTWDTLSNQPQHF
TRBD1,TRBJ1-5,-,TRBV28,TGTGCCAGCACCTTGGGACAGACCTATAGCAATCAGCCCCAGCATTTT,CASTLGQTYSNQPQHF
TRBD2,TRBJ2-1,once,TRBV6-2/TRBV6-3,TGTGCCAGCAGTTTCTACTCAGGCGGGAGTGTTGAGCAGTTCTTC,CASSFYSGGSVEQFF
TRBD1,TRBJ2-7,-,TRBV5-4,TGTGCCAGCAGCAACCGGGACAGGGGGGCCTACGAGCAGTACTTC,CASSNRDRGAYEQYF
-,TRBJ2-1,-,TRBV5-1,TGCGCCAGCAGCTTGGACAGGGTAAATAATGAGCAGTTCTTC,CASSLDRVNNEQFF
-,TRBJ1-1,-,TRBV4-1,TGCGCCAGTTGGGGGCATAATGAAGCTTTCTTT,CASWGHNEAFF
-,TRBJ2-2,-,TRBV27,TGTGCCAGCAGTCTCCTTCCCGGGACAATGTTGTGCACCGGGGAGCTGTTTTTT,CASSLLPGTMLCTGELFF
-,TRBJ2-3,-,TRBV19,TGTGCCAGTAGTATCCCCAACCTAGATACGCAGTATTTT,CASSIPNLDTQYF
-,TRBJ2-7,-,TRBV9,TGTGCCAGCAGCGTAGGGGCTAGCCAGTCCTACGAGCAGTACTTC,CASSVGASQSYEQYF
TRBD2,TRBJ2-2,-,TRBV4-2,TGTGCCAGCAGCCAAGTCTTTAGCGGGGGGGCGATCGGGGAGCTGTTTTTT,CASSQVFSGGAIGELFF
-,TRBJ1-2,-,TRBV6-6,TGTGCCAGCAGTTACGGGGGGGTTAACTATGGCTACACCTTC,CASSYGGVNYGYTF
-,TRBJ2-2,-,TRBV6-5,TGTGCCAGCAGTTACTCCCCAGCCTGGCGGGAGCTGTTTTTT,CASSYSPAWRELFF
-,TRBJ2-6,-,TRBV11-3,TGTGCCAGCAGCCCCCGACCGCCCGACGGGGCCAACGTCCTGACTTTC,CASSPRPPDGANVLTF
-,TRBJ2-1,-,TRBV11-3,TGTGCCAGCAGCCTAGGGAAACTAGCAAATGAGCAGTTCTTC,CASSLGKLANEQFF
TRBD2,TRBJ2-5,-,TRBV5-4,TGTGCCAGCAGCTCTGGGACTAGCCTACAAGAGACCCAGTACTTC,CASSSGTSLQETQYF
-,TRBJ2-5,-,TRBV18,TGTGCCAGCTCATCCCCGTCCTGGGAGACCCAGTACTTC,CASSSPSWETQYF
-,TRBJ2-2,-,TRBV30,TGTGCCTGGAGTGGGGGGATCCCCTCACGGGCCGGGGAGCTGTTTTTT,CAWSGGIPSRAGELFF
TRBD1,TRBJ1-2,once,TRBV5-1,TGCGCCAGCAGCTTGTATACACAGGGGGCGGCGAACTATGGCTACACCTTC,CASSLYTQGAANYGYTF
-,TRBJ2-6,-,TRBV4-2,TGTGCCAGCAGCCAAGATTATGGCCATTTGGCCAACGTCCTGACTTTC,CASSQDYGHLANVLTF
-,TRBJ2-2,few,TRBV2,TGTGCCAGCAGTACGACCGGGGAGCTGTTTTTT,CASSTTGELFF
-,TRBJ1-3,-,TRBV9,TGTGCCAGCAGCGCTACGGGACGTCTTTCTGGAAACACCATATATTTT,CASSATGRLSGNTIYF
TRBD1,TRBJ1-6,-,TRBV5-1,TGCGCCAGCAGCTTAATTGGACAGGCTTATAATTCACCCCTCCACTTT,CASSLIGQAYNSPLHF